The 30 T cell receptor beta chains given below trace back to one sample, sequenced in a study of molecular identifiers for immune sequencing clone quantification. TCRdb ran MiXCR on the PCR reads and lists one entry per CDR3 protein. The repertoire holds about 640,000 distinct CDR3 sequences, with 15% to 20% as singletons. Sample: naive CD8+ T cells from blood, with Jurkat cell RNA spiked in. Indicated subset: FACS-sorted CD8+CD4-CCR7+CD45RA+ naive T cells. These receptors were taken from a human donor in good health. Some libraries in this study had Jurkat cell RNA spiked in.

This clonotype was detected many times. The genes are TRBV7-2 and TRBJ1-5; 8 bases align to TRBD1. Germline CDR1 reads SGHTA; CDR2 reads FQGNSA. V was clipped by 5 bases and J by 6 bases; unmatched bases: 6. This CDR3 contains 14 residues. Here the CDR3 reads CASSTLDRVQPQHF. CDR3 bases: TGTGCCAGCAGCACCTTGGACAGGGTTCAGCCCCAGCATTTT.

This clonotype has a handful of counts. This rearrangement joins TRBV7-6 to TRBJ2-2; a weak D match, TRBD1 (5 bases). CDR1 is SGHVS, CDR2 FNYEAQ, per germline. The CDR3 totals 16 residues. The V and J ends lost 1 base and 7 bases respectively, with 16 bases between them. CDR3 residues: CASSLEPGIPGGELFF. CDR3 nucleotide sequence: TGTGCCAGCAGCTTAGAGCCAGGGATTCCGGGCGGGGAGCTGTTTTTT.

A remark on this clonotype: This clone may be a read error of a much larger clone one base away. The V call is TRBV4-3, the J call TRBJ2-7; no reliable D call. Germline values: CDR1 LGHNA, CDR2 YSLEER. The CDR3 is 15 amino acids. The CDR3 loop reads CASSQEMGSSYEQHF. CDR3 nucleotide sequence: TGCGCCAGCAGCCAAGAGATGGGCAGCTCCTACGAGCAGCACTTC.

The sample holds many counts of this clonotype. The chain combines TRBV30 with TRBJ2-3; 8 positions match TRBD2. CDR3 length equals 14 residues. Looked up from germline, CDR1 is GTSNPN and CDR2 is SVGIG (reference sequence). V dropped 5 bases and J dropped 6; count of bases not matched to a gene: 10. The CDR3 sequence: CAWSRGGTWDTQYF. In DNA, the CDR3 is TGTGCCTGGTCACGGGGGGGAACCTGGGATACGCAGTATTTT.

The chain uses TRBV12-3 or TRBV12-4 and TRBJ1-2; D unresolved. This CDR3 comprises 12 residues. V lost 5 bases and J lost 4, with 8 bases in between. As DNA, the CDR3 is TGTGCCAGCAGTCCGACCTTCTATGGCTACACCTTC. It codes for CASSPTFYGYTF.

In regard to this clonotype: Since a much larger clone is just one base distant, this may be a read error. V is TRBV5-4 and J is TRBJ2-7, with TRBD1 as a possible D gene (5 bases). The CDR3 loop spans 13 amino acids. The V end was cut by 3 bases, the J end by 5 bases, with 12 bases between. The V gene's germline CDR1 is SGHNT and CDR2 YYREEE (reference sequence). The chain's CDR3 is CASSSQGVHEQYV. The CDR3 nucleotides read TGTGCCAGCAGCTCTCAAGGGGTCCACGAGCAGTACGTC.

On this clonotype itself: The conserved phenylalanine or tryptophan is not found at the CDR3 terminus, so this likely reflects a read error. The V and J genes are TRBV4-1 and TRBJ2-5; a weak D match, TRBD2 (6 bases). The germline gives CDR1 MGHRA, CDR2 YSYEKL. The CDR3 sequence is 17 residues long. The germline V and J ends were trimmed by 4 bases and 0 bases, with 18 bases remaining between them. CDR3 amino acids: CASSRKTGTEYQETQYL. The CDR3 coding sequence is TGCGCCAGCAGCCGGAAAACGGGGACTGAGTACCAAGAGACCCAGTACCTC.

In this sample, this clonotype turned up many times. The CDR3 spells CASSWRQGNEKLFF. In DNA, the CDR3 is TGTGCCAGCAGTTGGAGGCAGGGGAATGAAAAACTGTTTTTT. The J gene is TRBJ1-4, the V gene TRBV25-1; tentatively, D is TRBD1 (6 bases). The germline V gene has CDR1 MGHDK and CDR2 SYGVNS. V was clipped by 5 bases and J by 5 bases, with 12 bases between them. CDR3 length: 14 amino acids.

To note about this clonotype: A read error may explain this, as a much larger clone is one base away. The V gene is TRBV7-9, the J gene TRBJ1-5, with unresolved D. The CDR3 covers 13 residues. CDR1 and CDR2 (germline): SEHNR, FQNEAQ (reference sequence). The chain's CDR3 is CASSLGGPQSQHF. CDR3 DNA: TGTGCCAGCAGCTTAGGGGGTCCTCAGTCCCAGCATTTT.

Of note for this clonotype: A much larger clone differs from this one at a single base, so this may be a read error. This chain uses TRBV7-2 with TRBJ2-3, with 7 bases that match TRBD1. The CDR3 length is 13 residues. Unmatched junction bases numbered 4, after V lost 4 bases and J lost 6 bases. The germline CDR1 and CDR2 sequences are SGHTA and FQGNSA. The CDR3 protein is CASSSTGMDTQYF. CDR3 nucleotides: TGTGCCAGCAGCTCGACAGGGATGGATACGCAGTATTTT.

This clonotype was observed a handful of times. The V gene is TRBV18, the J gene TRBJ2-7; D unclear. The CDR3 totals 15 residues. The V gene's germline CDR1 is KGHSH and CDR2 LQKENI. The ends were cut back, 3 bases at V and 2 bases at J, with 14 bases in the middle. CDR3: CASSPDVGPPYEQYF. The DNA for the CDR3 is TGTGCCAGCTCACCGGACGTAGGACCCCCCTACGAGCAGTACTTC.

About this clonotype: The conserved closing phenylalanine or tryptophan is absent in this CDR3, likely reflecting a read error. The chain uses TRBV19 and TRBJ1-5; D gene unclear. Germline CDR1 and CDR2: LNHDA and SQIVND (reference sequence). CDR3 length equals 15 residues. The germline V and J ends were trimmed by 3 bases and 0 bases, with 9 bases remaining between them. The CDR3 nucleotides are TGTGCCAGTAGTATGGTGGGCTTTAGCAATCAGCCCCAGCATCTT. Protein: CASSMVGFSNQPQHL.

For this clonotype: Being one base from a much bigger clone, this may be a read error. The chain has TRBV4-1 and TRBJ1-5; TRBD1 matches 8 bases. Germline V lookup: CDR1 MGHRA, CDR2 YSYEKL. V lost 1 base, J lost 6 bases, and 2 bases stayed unmatched. The CDR3 is 14 residues long. As DNA, the CDR3 is TGCGCCAGCAGCCAAGGGACAGGGCTTCAGCCCCAGCATTTT. Protein: CASSQGTGLQPQHF.

This clonotype occurred many times. V usage is TRBV27 and J usage is TRBJ2-7; 9 positions match TRBD1. Germline V gives CDR1 MNHEY, CDR2 SMNVEV (reference sequence). CDR3 length: 13 amino acids. The V segment lost 2 bases and the J segment 6 bases; nucleotides outside the gene matches: 2. The CDR3: CASSLQTGGEQYF. CDR3 sequence (DNA): TGTGCCAGCAGTTTACAGACAGGGGGCGAGCAGTACTTC.

This clonotype was seen ten or more times. The genes are TRBV6-1 and TRBJ1-2; D remains ambiguous. Trimming removed 2 bases at V and 1 base at J, with 11 bases between. The CDR3 length is 15 residues. The germline CDR1 and CDR2 sequences are MNHNS and SASEGT. The CDR3 is CASSEFTAYNYGYTF. The CDR3 bases are TGTGCCAGCAGTGAATTTACAGCTTATAACTATGGCTACACCTTC.

This clonotype showed up many times. The chain links TRBV5-1 to TRBJ2-7; D not certain. Trimming took 0 bases from V and 1 from J, leaving 11 bases between them. CDR1 is SGHRS, CDR2 YFSETQ, per germline. The CDR3 consists of 15 residues. The CDR3 reads CASSLAVLQSYEQYF. DNA for the CDR3: TGCGCCAGCAGCTTGGCCGTGCTCCAATCCTACGAGCAGTACTTC.

This clonotype was counted many times. The chain uses TRBV19 and TRBJ1-5, with 7 nucleotides matching TRBD1. Germline V gene lookup returns CDR1 LNHDA and CDR2 SQIVND (reference sequence). With V trimmed by 3 bases and J by 1 base, 6 bases remained unmatched. This CDR3 is 16 amino acids long. DNA of the CDR3: TGTGCCAGTAGTATCGGGACCAGGGGGAGCAATCAGCCCCAGCATTTT. It codes for CASSIGTRGSNQPQHF. Complete variable domain (other parts from reference TRBV19 and TRBJ1-5): DGGITQSPKYLFRKEGQNVTLSCEQNLNHDAMYWYRQDPGQGLRLIYYSQIVNDFQKGDIAEGYSVSREKKESFPLTVTSAQKNPTAFYLCASSIGTRGSNQPQHFGDGTRLSIL.

The V call is TRBV23-1, the J call TRBJ2-1; the match to TRBD2 covers 9 bases. TRBV23-1 is given ORF status, its function remaining uncertain. The junction had 17 bases not matched to a gene; V was cut back by 3 bases and J by 8 bases. CDR3 length: 18 residues. The CDR3 nucleotides read TGCGCCAGCAGTCACCTCGTGGCTAGCGGGGACCTGTCGGATGAGCAGTTCTTC. This encodes CASSHLVASGDLSDEQFF.

As regards this clonotype: At one of its ends the junction is not consistent with the germline gene, which may arise from a read error. This sequence joins TRBV7-9 and TRBJ2-1; D call uncertain. CDR1 is SEHNR and CDR2 is FQNEAQ in the germline V gene (reference sequence). The CDR3 loop spans 16 amino acids. The CDR3 DNA is TGTGCCAGCAGCTTAGTTGTCAGACTCTCCTACAATGAGCAGCTCTTC. Translated, it gives CASSLVVRLSYNEQLF.

This clonotype was observed at least ten times. Here the CDR3 reads CASSPSTGLTEAFF. The CDR3 region has the DNA TGTGCCAGCAGTCCCTCGACAGGGTTAACTGAAGCTTTCTTT. J is TRBJ1-1 and V is TRBV12-3 or TRBV12-4; 7 bases map to TRBD1. The J segment lost 5 bases and the V segment lost 5 bases, leaving 8 bases of the junction unmatched. CDR3 length: 14 amino acids.

On this clonotype itself: A clone one base away is much larger, so this may be a read error. V usage is TRBV5-1 and J usage is TRBJ2-7; TRBD2 might be the D (5 bases). Germline assignment: CDR1 SGHRS and CDR2 YFSETQ. With 3 bases removed from V and 5 bases from J, the gap between germline ends came to 15 bases. The CDR3 runs to 14 residues. The CDR3 bases are TGCGCCAGCAGCTCCGGACGGGGTAGTGACGAGCAGTACTTC. This sequence encodes CASSSGRGSDEQYF.

This clonotype was seen repeatedly, ten times or more. The J gene is TRBJ2-7, the V gene TRBV7-6; tentative D call: TRBD2 (6 bases). Trimming took 0 bases from V and 2 from J, leaving 11 bases between them. CDR1 is SGHVS, CDR2 FNYEAQ, per germline. This CDR3 is 15 amino acids long. This chain's CDR3 is CASSLAVEGPYEQYF. The CDR3 DNA follows: TGTGCCAGCAGCTTAGCGGTGGAGGGGCCCTACGAGCAGTACTTC.

This clonotype was seen only a few times. One junction end disagrees with the germline gene, perhaps due to a read error. This chain links TRBV14 with TRBJ2-5; 13 nucleotides align to TRBD2. There are 17 residues in the CDR3. Germline V CDR1 and CDR2: SGHDN, FVKESK. CDR3 nucleotide sequence: TGTGCCAGCAGCCGCAATCGGGGACTAGCGGGGCAAGGGACCCAGTACTTC. Protein: CASSRNRGLAGQGTQYF.

For this clonotype: At one end, the junction sequence differs from germline, possibly due to a read error. This chain uses TRBV11-3 with TRBJ2-7, with D perhaps TRBD2 (5 bases). The CDR3 spans 13 residues. CDR1 SGHNT and CDR2 YENEEA come from the germline V gene. The CDR3 nucleotides read TGTGCCGGCAGCATCCGGGGATCCTACGAGCAGTACTTC. Translated, it gives CAGSIRGSYEQYF. The full variable domain, with the rest looked up from reference TRBV11-3 and TRBJ2-7, is EAGVVQSPRYKIIEKKQPVAFWCNPISGHNTLYWYLQNLGQGPELLIRYENEEAVDDSQLPKDRFSAERLKGVDSTLKIQPAELGDSAVYLCAGSIRGSYEQYFGPGTRLTVT.

Worth noting for this clonotype: Compared with germline, one end of the junction differs, possibly owing to a read error. V usage is TRBV4-3 and J usage is TRBJ2-3, with a weak D call TRBD2 (5 bases). CDR1 and CDR2 (germline): LGHNA, YSLEER. The CDR3 has 16 residues. The DNA of the CDR3 is TGCGCCAGCGGCCAAATCAGCGGCACGAGCACAGATACGCAGTATTTT. It specifies CASGQISGTSTDTQYF.

About this clonotype: With a much larger clone just one base away, this may be a read error. Without the conserved terminal phenylalanine or tryptophan, this CDR3 likely stems from a read error. Here the CDR3 reads CASSNRDHPYNEQFL. In DNA form, the CDR3 reads TGTGCCAGCAGCAACCGGGACCACCCCTACAATGAGCAGTTCCTC. The V gene is TRBV7-2, the J gene TRBJ2-1; the D gene could be TRBD1 or TRBD2 (5 bases each). The CDR3 loop spans 15 amino acids. V gave up 5 bases and J gave up 2 bases, with 13 bases separating them. Germline loops: CDR1 SGHTA, CDR2 FQGNSA.

The rearrangement uses TRBV30 and TRBJ2-3; no definite D call. The germline V gene encodes CDR1 GTSNPN and CDR2 SVGIG (reference sequence). The CDR3 runs 13 residues. V lost 4 bases to trimming and J lost 0 bases, with 8 bases between them. CDR3 nucleotide sequence: TGTGCCTGGAAGTGGGAAAGCACAGATACGCAGTATTTT. This encodes CAWKWESTDTQYF.

About this clonotype itself: At one end the junction does not follow the germline gene, possibly because of a read error. The chain combines TRBV20-1 with TRBJ1-1; D is perhaps TRBD1 (6 bases). Germline assignment: CDR1 DFQATT and CDR2 SNEGSKA (reference sequence). The CDR3 totals 14 residues. CDR3 sequence: CSARRQDHFSEASF. The CDR3 DNA reads as TGCAGTGCTCGCCGACAGGACCACTTCTCTGAAGCTTCCTTT.

This clonotype has more than one count but fewer than ten. V is TRBV12-3 or TRBV12-4 and J is TRBJ2-3; 7 bases align to TRBD2. CDR3 length: 19 residues. V was clipped by 2 bases and J by 5 bases; unmatched bases: 19. The CDR3: CASSLSGGGGDRAKDTQYF. The CDR3 DNA reads TGTGCCAGCAGTTTATCGGGAGGTGGGGGGGACCGCGCCAAAGATACGCAGTATTTT.

This clonotype was found many times. The V gene is TRBV10-3, the J gene TRBJ2-7; TRBD2 agrees at 7 bases. This CDR3 has 15 residues. Germline CDR1 reads ENHRY; CDR2 reads SYGVKD. The J segment lost 2 bases and the V segment lost 4 bases, leaving 8 bases of the junction unmatched. For the CDR3, the DNA is TGTGCCATCAGTGGGGGGGGGACTTCCACCTACGAGCAGTACTTC. Translated: CAISGGGTSTYEQYF.